The rows below give T cell receptor beta chains drawn from one sample of a study of human thymus T cells. Assay: immunoSEQ multiplex PCR; the TCRdb copy retains only in-frame clones and omits some. This sample has about 78,000 clones, with roughly 96% found just once. Source material: thymus tissue. The source is a boy in the first two years of life with a congenital heart defect but otherwise immunologically healthy. The CDR3 runs from the conserved cysteine through the conserved F or W. The order of the fields is clone size, D gene, V gene, CDR3 length, J gene, CDR3 DNA, CDR3 protein. D genes are given only for firm matches. Clone size, where shown, is once, few, many, or a class for clones that have expanded.

once,NA,TRBV7-2,17,TRBJ2-6,TGTGCCAGCAGCTTAGTCGGAGGCCTTGGCTGGGCCAACGTCCTGACTTTC,CASSLVGGLGWANVLTF
NA,NA,TRBV6-6,15,TRBJ2-7,TGTGCCAGCAGCCGATCCACTCAAGGGGTCTACGAGCAGTACTTC,CASSRSTQGVYEQYF
once,NA,TRBV4-2,15,TRBJ2-1,TGTGCCAGCAGCCAAGACAGGGGGGTCTCCTGGGAGCAGTTCTTC,CASSQDRGVSWEQFF
few,NA,TRBV6-5,14,TRBJ2-1,TGTGCCAGCAGTCCTCTGGACAGAAATAATGAGCAGTTCTTC,CASSPLDRNNEQFF
NA,NA,TRBV6-1,12,TRBJ2-7,TGTGCCAGCAGCGGAGGACAGTACGAGCAGTACTTC,CASSGGQYEQYF
NA,NA,TRBV28,17,TRBJ2-1,TGTGCCAGCAGTTTATCCTCTTCGGGACCAATCCGGGGCGAGCAGTTCTTC,CASSLSSSGPIRGEQFF
once,TRBD1,TRBV19,17,TRBJ1-5,TGTGCCAGTAGTATACTAACGGGACAGGACTTCGGTCAGCCCCAGCATTTT,CASSILTGQDFGQPQHF
few,NA,TRBV7-9,14,TRBJ1-3,TGTGCCAGCCAAACACGGCAGGGAGGAAACACCATATATTTT,CASQTRQGGNTIYF
NA,NA,TRBV5-6,13,TRBJ1-1,TGTGCCAGCAGCTTGGTTCAGGGCCCTGAAGCTTTCTTT,CASSLVQGPEAFF
NA,NA,TRBV12-2,13,TRBJ1-1,TGTGCAAGTCGCTTGAGAGGCAGCCCGATAGCTTTCTTT,CASRLRGSPIAFF
NA,TRBD2,TRBV4-1,17,TRBJ2-3,TGCGCCAGCAGCCAACCTTCTAGCGGGGCATTCACAGATACGCAGTATTTT,CASSQPSSGAFTDTQYF
NA,TRBD2,TRBV2,14,TRBJ2-7,TGTGCCAGTAATAAAGCGGGGATTAGCTACGAGCAGTACTTC,CASNKAGISYEQYF
NA,TRBD1,TRBV6-6,15,TRBJ1-4,TGTGCCAGCAGTTATGGGGACAGGACTAATGAAAAACTGTTTTTT,CASSYGDRTNEKLFF
NA,TRBD1,TRBV29-1,18,TRBJ2-1,TGCAGCACCGGGCCGGATTGGTACGACAGGGGGCGGGTTAATGAGCAGTTCTTC,CSTGPDWYDRGRVNEQFF
few,TRBD1,TRBV19,16,TRBJ1-3,TGTGCCAGTAGTAAGGGGACAGGGAGCTCTGGAAACACCATATATTTT,CASSKGTGSSGNTIYF
NA,TRBD1,TRBV6-5,15,TRBJ1-2,TGTGCCAGCAGTACCCGGACAGGGGGCCCCTATGGCTACACCTTC,CASSTRTGGPYGYTF
NA,TRBD2,TRBV10-1,17,TRBJ2-7,TGCGCCAGCAGTGAGTCTGTTCGACTAGCGGGAACCTACGAGCAGTACTTC,CASSESVRLAGTYEQYF
NA,NA,TRBV28,12,TRBJ2-5,TGTGCCATCGCCCCCAAAGAAGAGACCCAGTACTTC,CAIAPKEETQYF
NA,NA,TRBV5-8,11,TRBJ1-6,TGTGCCAGCAGCTTGCGGGGACCCCTCCACTTT,CASSLRGPLHF
NA,NA,TRBV5-6,15,TRBJ2-7,TGTGCCAGCAGCTTACCCCAGGCCCCCCCCTACGAGCAGTACTTC,CASSLPQAPPYEQYF
NA,NA,TRBV5-6,13,TRBJ1-2,TGTGCCAGCAGCTTGTCCAGGGTACTCGGCTACACCTTC,CASSLSRVLGYTF
NA,TRBD1,TRBV11-3,17,TRBJ1-6,TGTGCCAGCAGCCCTCCGGGGACAGCACACTATAATTCACCCCTCCACTTT,CASSPPGTAHYNSPLHF
NA,TRBD1,TRBV5-4,16,TRBJ2-1,TGTGCCAGCAGCTTCTCCGGGACAGGGGTAGGGAATGAGCAGTTCTTC,CASSFSGTGVGNEQFF
NA,TRBD2,TRBV5-6,19,TRBJ2-1,TGTGCCAGCAGCCGCCGGACTAGCGGCCTACAGAGCTCCTACAATGAGCAGTTCTTC,CASSRRTSGLQSSYNEQFF
once,NA,TRBV6-4,13,TRBJ2-1,TGTGCCACCCAGGGTGGTCCAGGAAATGAGCAGTTCTTC,CATQGGPGNEQFF
few,TRBD1,TRBV12-5,15,TRBJ1-2,TGTGCTAGTGGTACCCGACAGGGCGCTAACTATGGCTACACCTTC,CASGTRQGANYGYTF
NA,NA,TRBV18,15,TRBJ1-2,TGTGCCAGCTCACCATCAAAGACAGCGACGATTGGCTACACCTTC,CASSPSKTATIGYTF
few,NA,TRBV9,11,TRBJ1-2,TGTGCCAGCAGCGTAGGCTATGGCTACACCTTC,CASSVGYGYTF
NA,TRBD2,TRBV10-3,14,TRBJ2-3,TGTGCCATCAGTGAGGGACTAGCAAGAGATACGCAGTATTTT,CAISEGLARDTQYF
NA,NA,TRBV11-2,18,TRBJ2-7,TGTGCCAGCAGCTCCGGCTCCAAACGCGGGTTAATCGGCTACGAGCAGTACTTC,CASSSGSKRGLIGYEQYF
once,NA,TRBV7-7,13,TRBJ2-5,TGTGCCAGCAGCTTTGTAACAGAAGAGACCCAGTACTTC,CASSFVTEETQYF
NA,NA,TRBV7-2,15,TRBJ1-3,TGTGCCAGCAGCTTAGTGTCAGACCCTGGAAACACCATATATTTT,CASSLVSDPGNTIYF
NA,NA,TRBV30,14,TRBJ1-6,TGTGCCTGGAGTGTGCAGGGCTATAATTCACCCCTCCACTTT,CAWSVQGYNSPLHF
once,NA,TRBV27,15,TRBJ2-7,TGTGCCAGCAGTTTAGAGGGGAGAGGCTCCTACGAGCAGTACTTC,CASSLEGRGSYEQYF
NA,TRBD2,TRBV25-1,15,TRBJ2-1,TGTGCCAGCACCCAGGAACCCCGGGGGGGCAATGAGCAGTTCTTC,CASTQEPRGGNEQFF
NA,NA,TRBV7-9,16,TRBJ2-7,TGTGCCAGCAGCCCGAAAAAAGGGCCTCTTCAGCCCGAGCAGTACTTC,CASSPKKGPLQPEQYF
once,NA,TRBV2,20,TRBJ1-6,TGTGCCAGCAGTGAAGTTCTGATCGGCAGGACAGTTCCGTGGGGTTCACCCCTCCACTTT,CASSEVLIGRTVPWGSPLHF
NA,NA,TRBV5-6,16,TRBJ1-6,TGTGCCAGCAGCCTCGGGGGACACAGAGGGAATTCACCCCTCCACTTT,CASSLGGHRGNSPLHF
once,TRBD1,TRBV28,14,TRBJ2-7,TGTGCCAGCAGTGCCGGACAGGTTCCCTACGAGCAGTACTTC,CASSAGQVPYEQYF
NA,TRBD1,TRBV6-5,14,TRBJ1-2,TGTGCCAGCAGCGATGGACAGGCCCTGGGAGGCTACACCTTC,CASSDGQALGGYTF
NA,NA,TRBV7-6,19,TRBJ2-3,TGTGCCAGCAGCTTGGGGCCCGGGCGATTCCAAGAGGGCACAGATACGCAGTATTTT,CASSLGPGRFQEGTDTQYF
NA,NA,TRBV5-8,16,TRBJ2-2,TGTGCCAGCACCAATCGGAACGGCAGGGGCACCGGGGAGCTGTTTTTT,CASTNRNGRGTGELFF
NA,TRBD2,TRBV11-3,19,TRBJ2-2,TGTGCCAGCAGCCCAGGTGCAGGGGGACTAGCGGAAAACACCGGGGAGCTGTTTTTT,CASSPGAGGLAENTGELFF
NA,TRBD2,TRBV5-6,17,TRBJ2-1,TGTGCCAGCAGCTGCTACCGGGGGGGCGTTTCCTACAATGAGCAGTTCTTC,CASSCYRGGVSYNEQFF
NA,TRBD1,TRBV27,18,TRBJ2-5,TGTGCCAGCAGTGCTGCATGTGTGAGACAGGGGGGAAGAGAGACCCAGTACTTC,CASSAACVRQGGRETQYF
NA,NA,TRBV5-4,15,TRBJ2-2,TGTGCCAGCAGCCCCCTCGCGGGGAACACCGGGGAGCTGTTTTTT,CASSPLAGNTGELFF
NA,TRBD1,TRBV5-6,16,TRBJ1-3,TGTGCCAGCAGCTTTACAGGGGGAGTCTCTGGAAACACCATATATTTT,CASSFTGGVSGNTIYF
NA,NA,TRBV5-6,18,TRBJ1-1,TGTGCCAGCAGCTCCCGTTTCATGGGGGATAGGATGAACACTGAAGCTTTCTTT,CASSSRFMGDRMNTEAFF
NA,NA,TRBV5-1,13,TRBJ1-1,TGCGCCAGCGGACAGTCTCCGAACACTGAAGCTTTCTTT,CASGQSPNTEAFF
NA,NA,TRBV19,18,TRBJ2-7,TGTGCCAGTAGTATTGGACCGCCTGCGCGTGAGCCATCCTACGAGCAGTACTTC,CASSIGPPAREPSYEQYF
NA,NA,TRBV18,16,TRBJ2-1,TGTGCCAGCTCACCACCAGCCGTAAACATATACAATGAGCAGTTCTTC,CASSPPAVNIYNEQFF
NA,NA,TRBV7-8,14,TRBJ2-3,TGTGCCAGCAGCCCCAGGGCTAGCACAGATACGCAGTATTTT,CASSPRASTDTQYF